This TCR beta chain appears in the sequencing data of a study of beta chain features in type 1 diabetes. This clone has more than one count but fewer than ten. The whole isolated RNA underwent reverse transcription, so sequencing captured expressed TCRB transcripts. Produced via immunoSEQ multiplex PCR; TCRdb's table is partial and in-frame only. Of roughly 400,000 clones in the sample, more than 13% were seen once. Germline V gene data show CDR1 as GTSNPN and CDR2 as SVGIG (reference sequence). The V gene end was trimmed by 0 bases and the J gene end by 1 base; junction bases not matched to a gene: 11. This CDR3 contains 18 residues.

This receptor was identified in a woman aged 18-35 years in good health. The sample was naive CD4+ T cells from blood. V gene TRBV30 combines with J gene TRBJ2-4; 8 bases map to TRBD2. CDR3 sequence: CAWSVDSGKGRAKNIQYF. The CDR3 bases are TGTGCCTGGAGTGTGGATAGCGGGAAGGGGCGCGCCAAAAACATTCAGTACTTC.